The T cell receptor (beta chain) under discussion was sequenced for a study of blood T cell repertoires in COVID-19. CDR1 is SGHAT, CDR2 FQNNGV, per germline. CDR3 size: 15 residues. V was cut by 1 base and J by 1 base, with 7 bases left in between. TCRdb keeps only in-frame clones here, not all; method: immunoSEQ multiplex PCR. This sample yields under 100,000 clones, of which approximately 88% are seen a single time; about 3.3% belongs to the top ten. This receptor was identified in a woman aged 70 to 79 with acute or convalescent COVID-19. The J gene is TRBJ2-2, the V gene TRBV11-2; D call uncertain. The sequenced sample was peripheral blood. The CDR3 DNA follows: TGTGCCAGCAGCTTAGTTTCGGGGAACACCGGGGAGCTGTTTTTT. It is translated as CASSLVSGNTGELFF.